The 4 T cell receptor beta chains below come from one sample, sequenced in a study of blood T cell repertoires in COVID-19. The protocol was immunoSEQ multiplex PCR, while the TCRdb copy is restricted to in-frame clones and leaves out a portion. The sample lists approximately 230,000 clones; about nine tenths were seen once. Sequencing was carried out using PBMCs or T cells enriched from blood (not recorded which). The receptors here all came from a woman in her 30s with acute COVID-19.

The chain combines TRBV2 with TRBJ1-5; possibly TRBD1 for D (6 bases). Germline loops: CDR1 SNHLY, CDR2 FYNNEI. The CDR3 loop spans 16 amino acids. V lost 4 bases and J lost 4, with 17 bases in between. Written as DNA, the CDR3 is TGTGCCAGCAGTGCTTTCGGGGGGCGGGAAAATCAGCCCCAGCATTTT. Residues: CASSAFGGRENQPQHF.

V usage is TRBV6-5 and J usage is TRBJ1-2; D is possibly TRBD1 (5 bases). Trimming shortened V by 4 bases and J by 7 bases, and 10 bases separated the two germline ends. The CDR3 totals 12 residues. Germline V gene data show CDR1 as MNHEY and CDR2 as SVGAGI. In nucleotides, the CDR3 is TGTGCCAGCAGTTTCAGGGACTCTGGCTACACCTTC. Amino acids: CASSFRDSGYTF.

CDR3 DNA sequence: TGTGCCAGCAGCCCCGGGACTAGCGCAGATACGCAGTATTTT. Protein: CASSPGTSADTQYF. This chain connects TRBV3-1 (or the pseudogene TRBV3-2) to TRBJ2-3; 10 nucleotides agree with TRBD2. The CDR3 spans 14 residues. V lost 4 bases and J lost 4; bases outside the gene matches: 2. CDR1 and CDR2 (germline): LGHDT, YNNKEL (reference sequence).

This clone was detected once. The gene calls are TRBV4-1 and TRBJ2-3; D not resolved. Germline CDR1 MGHRA, CDR2 YSYEKL. This CDR3 is built from 13 residues. With 4 bases removed from V and 0 bases from J, the gap between germline ends came to 5 bases. The CDR3 DNA sequence: TGCGCCAGCAGCCTATCCAGCACAGATACGCAGTATTTT. This translates into CASSLSSTDTQYF.